Shown below are 19 T cell receptor beta chains from a single sample sequenced in a study of blood T cells in healthy people across ages. A second PCR of 7 to 11 cycles used a sample-barcoded 5' primer and a J-beta primer mix. TCRdb passed the 5' RACE reads through MiXCR, listing each CDR3 protein once. Among approximately 730,000 distinct CDR3 sequences, roughly 43% were seen once, and the ten largest hold more than 20%. Material: blood. These receptors were taken from a woman in her sixties or seventies in good health.

As to this clonotype: This could be a read error, since a much larger clone is one nucleotide away. The chain carries TRBV20-1 and TRBJ2-1; 9 positions agree with TRBD2. The tail of the sequence fits TRBJ2-7 better, so the J call may be wrong. There are 15 residues in the CDR3. The germline V gene encodes CDR1 DFQATT and CDR2 SNEGSKA (reference sequence). The CDR3 nucleotides read TGCAGTGCCCAAGACCTAGCGGGAAGAAACAATGAGCAGTACTTC. The encoded protein is CSAQDLAGRNNEQYF.

The chain couples TRBV3-1 to TRBJ2-1, with no clear D. The CDR3 contains 15 residues. Germline assignment: CDR1 LGHDT and CDR2 YNNKEL (reference sequence). V lost 3 bases and J 9 bases, leaving 18 bases between the germline ends. The CDR3 here is CASSHQEALGVEQFF. In nucleotides, the CDR3 is TGTGCCAGCAGCCATCAAGAGGCCCTCGGAGTTGAGCAGTTCTTC.

In this sample, this clonotype turned up a few times. V gene TRBV6-5 combines with J gene TRBJ2-1, with D unresolved. Germline V gene lookup returns CDR1 MNHEY and CDR2 SVGAGI. V lost 6 bases and J 8 bases, leaving 11 bases between the germline ends. The CDR3 runs to 12 residues. The CDR3 sequence is CASRQGRYEQFF. CDR3 DNA sequence: TGTGCCAGCAGACAAGGACGTTATGAGCAGTTCTTC.

The chain links TRBV20-1 to TRBJ1-2, with no clear D. CDR1 DFQATT and CDR2 SNEGSKA come from the germline V gene (reference sequence). With 1 base removed from V and 5 bases from J, the gap between germline ends came to 5 bases. CDR3 length: 11 amino acids. The CDR3 spells CSARGRYGYTF. In DNA, the CDR3 is TGCAGTGCTAGAGGCCGTTATGGCTACACCTTC.

This chain joins TRBV28 and TRBJ1-4; no firm D call. The CDR3 consists of 15 residues. The ends were cut back, 2 bases at V and 8 bases at J, with 15 bases in the middle. Per germline, CDR1 MDHEN and CDR2 SYDVKM. This CDR3 is CASSLQASPSEKLFF. The CDR3 coding sequence is TGTGCCAGCAGTTTACAGGCATCACCTAGCGAAAAACTGTTTTTT. The whole variable domain, remainder taken from reference TRBV28 and TRBJ1-4, is DVKVTQSSRYLVKRTGEKVFLECVQDMDHENMFWYRQDPGLGLRLIYFSYDVKMKEKGDIPEGYSVSREKKERFSLILESASTNQTSMYLCASSLQASPSEKLFFGSGTQLSVL.

The rearrangement uses TRBV25-1 and TRBJ2-3; D is perhaps TRBD1 (7 bases). The germline V gene has CDR1 MGHDK and CDR2 SYGVNS. The CDR3 extends over 15 amino acids. The ends were cut back, 5 bases at V and 5 bases at J, with 17 bases in the middle. The CDR3 reads CASSRAGTDQDTQYF. For the CDR3, the DNA is TGTGCCAGCAGTAGGGCGGGGACAGACCAAGATACGCAGTATTTT.

This clonotype showed up many times. This chain joins TRBV6-2 or TRBV6-3 and TRBJ2-4; TRBD1 aligns across 7 bases. Trimming removed 6 bases from V and 13 bases from J; junction bases left unmatched: 9. Germline V gives CDR1 MNHEY, CDR2 SVGEGT. The CDR3 covers 12 residues. The CDR3, as DNA: TGTGCCAGCAGCCCAACAGGGGAAGCCCAGTACTTC. Translation gives CASSPTGEAQYF.

The chain carries TRBV7-8 and TRBJ1-2, with 8 bases that match TRBD1. The junction had 8 bases not matched to a gene; V was cut back by 1 base and J by 4 bases. CDR3 length: 16 residues. The V gene's germline CDR1 is SGHVS and CDR2 FQNEAQ. The CDR3 reads CASSLGRGRRLYGYTF. The CDR3 DNA reads as TGTGCCAGCAGCTTAGGCAGGGGGCGCCGGCTCTATGGCTACACCTTC.

Worth noting for this clonotype: Possible read error: a much larger clone is one base away. The chain uses TRBV11-2 and TRBJ2-1; weak D call: TRBD2 (6 bases). Trimming pared 0 bases from V and 3 bases from J, leaving 12 bases between. Per the germline V gene, CDR1 is SGHAT and CDR2 is FQNNGV. This CDR3 has 16 residues. CDR3 amino acids: CASSLEARAGYNEQFF. The CDR3 DNA is TGTGCCAGCAGCTTAGAAGCCCGAGCGGGCTACAATGAGCAGTTCTTC.

The DNA for the CDR3 is TGTGCCAGCAGCTCCCAGAGTGGCAATCAGCCCCAGCATTTT. Protein sequence: CASSSQSGNQPQHF. This chain joins TRBV7-2 and TRBJ1-5; D is uncertain. The germline V and J ends were trimmed by 4 bases and 2 bases, with 9 bases remaining between them. Germline CDR1 SGHTA, CDR2 FQGNSA. The CDR3 loop spans 14 amino acids.

The rearrangement links TRBV7-8 to TRBJ2-5; 11 bases match TRBD2. Germline V gene sequence: CDR1 SGHVS, CDR2 FQNEAQ. The CDR3 has 18 amino acids. The V gene end was trimmed by 4 bases and the J gene end by 2 bases; junction bases not matched to a gene: 12. The CDR3 sequence: CASSSRAKGTSGQETQYF. The CDR3 coding sequence is TGTGCCAGCAGCTCACGGGCGAAAGGGACTAGCGGACAAGAGACCCAGTACTTC.

This clonotype has a count of ten or more. The chain joins TRBV25-1 to TRBJ2-1; 16 bases are shared with TRBD2. Losses at the gene ends were 4 bases for V and 7 bases for J; bases not matched to a gene: 7. CDR3 length: 17 amino acids. Germline loops: CDR1 MGHDK, CDR2 SYGVNS. The CDR3 spells CASSGGLAGGRRNEQFF. For the CDR3, the DNA is TGTGCCAGCAGTGGGGGACTAGCGGGAGGGCGTAGAAATGAGCAGTTCTTC.

A remark on this clonotype: At one end, the junction sequence differs from germline, possibly due to a read error. This chain uses TRBV20-1 with TRBJ2-7; 7 bases map to TRBD2. In germline, CDR1 is DFQATT, CDR2 SNEGSKA (reference sequence). The CDR3 runs 17 residues. The DNA for the CDR3 is TGCAGTGCTAGATTCGGGGGTGGGCGGGAGATCCGCTACGGGCAGTACTTC. It codes for CSARFGGGREIRYGQYF.

The V and J genes are TRBV11-2 and TRBJ2-4; D not certain. The better agreement between TRBJ2-7 and the DNA end casts doubt on the J call. The length of the CDR3 is 14 residues. CDR1 SGHAT and CDR2 FQNNGV come from the germline V gene. The CDR3 nucleotides read TGTGCCAGCAGCTTAGTGACACCAACCTACGAGCAGTACTTC. Translated: CASSLVTPTYEQYF.

V gene TRBV30 combines with J gene TRBJ1-6; 7 positions agree with TRBD1. CDR1 is GTSNPN and CDR2 is SVGIG in the germline V gene (reference sequence). The ends lost 4 bases at V and 0 bases at J; junction bases unmatched: 3. The CDR3 runs 15 residues. CDR3 loop: CAWTGGYSYNSPLHF. The CDR3 region has the DNA TGTGCCTGGACAGGGGGTTACTCCTATAATTCACCCCTCCACTTT.

Only a few counts were recorded for this clonotype. The chain couples TRBV20-1 to TRBJ2-5, with TRBD1 identical over 7 bases. Germline CDR1 is DFQATT and CDR2 is SNEGSKA (reference sequence). CDR3 length: 17 residues. V trimming: 3 bases; J trimming: 2 bases; junction bases outside the gene matches: 15. The DNA of the CDR3 is TGCAGTGCTAGGGCTCGAACCGGGACAGTCCAACAAGAGACCCAGTACTTC. Amino acid sequence: CSARARTGTVQQETQYF.

The chain uses TRBV20-1 and TRBJ2-3, with 10 positions matching TRBD1. The CDR3 sequence is 17 residues long. V lost 0 bases, J lost 0 bases, and 6 bases stayed unmatched. CDR1 and CDR2 (germline): DFQATT, SNEGSKA (reference sequence). In DNA form, the CDR3 reads TGCAGTGCTAGAGATGGGACAGGGGCTTCTAGCACAGATACGCAGTATTTT. The encoded protein is CSARDGTGASSTDTQYF.

V gene TRBV3-1 combines with J gene TRBJ2-7, with D tentatively TRBD1 (6 bases). Per germline, CDR1 LGHDT and CDR2 YNNKEL (reference sequence). V lost 4 bases to trimming and J lost 3 bases, with 13 bases between them. CDR3 size: 14 residues. CDR3 amino acids: CASSPNRDHYEQYF. In nucleotides, the CDR3 is TGTGCCAGCAGCCCTAACAGGGACCACTACGAGCAGTACTTC.

Details on this clonotype: The CDR3 carries no conserved terminal phenylalanine or tryptophan, so it likely arises from a read error. CDR3 coding DNA: TGTGCCAGCACCCTAATGGCTAGCGGGGGACCCACCTACGAGCAGTACTTA. Encoded protein: CASTLMASGGPTYEQYL. The chain carries TRBV28 and TRBJ2-7, with TRBD2 matching over 10 bases. The junction had 14 bases not matched to a gene; V was cut back by 7 bases and J by 2 bases. The length of the CDR3 is 17 residues. Germline CDR1 reads MDHEN; CDR2 reads SYDVKM.